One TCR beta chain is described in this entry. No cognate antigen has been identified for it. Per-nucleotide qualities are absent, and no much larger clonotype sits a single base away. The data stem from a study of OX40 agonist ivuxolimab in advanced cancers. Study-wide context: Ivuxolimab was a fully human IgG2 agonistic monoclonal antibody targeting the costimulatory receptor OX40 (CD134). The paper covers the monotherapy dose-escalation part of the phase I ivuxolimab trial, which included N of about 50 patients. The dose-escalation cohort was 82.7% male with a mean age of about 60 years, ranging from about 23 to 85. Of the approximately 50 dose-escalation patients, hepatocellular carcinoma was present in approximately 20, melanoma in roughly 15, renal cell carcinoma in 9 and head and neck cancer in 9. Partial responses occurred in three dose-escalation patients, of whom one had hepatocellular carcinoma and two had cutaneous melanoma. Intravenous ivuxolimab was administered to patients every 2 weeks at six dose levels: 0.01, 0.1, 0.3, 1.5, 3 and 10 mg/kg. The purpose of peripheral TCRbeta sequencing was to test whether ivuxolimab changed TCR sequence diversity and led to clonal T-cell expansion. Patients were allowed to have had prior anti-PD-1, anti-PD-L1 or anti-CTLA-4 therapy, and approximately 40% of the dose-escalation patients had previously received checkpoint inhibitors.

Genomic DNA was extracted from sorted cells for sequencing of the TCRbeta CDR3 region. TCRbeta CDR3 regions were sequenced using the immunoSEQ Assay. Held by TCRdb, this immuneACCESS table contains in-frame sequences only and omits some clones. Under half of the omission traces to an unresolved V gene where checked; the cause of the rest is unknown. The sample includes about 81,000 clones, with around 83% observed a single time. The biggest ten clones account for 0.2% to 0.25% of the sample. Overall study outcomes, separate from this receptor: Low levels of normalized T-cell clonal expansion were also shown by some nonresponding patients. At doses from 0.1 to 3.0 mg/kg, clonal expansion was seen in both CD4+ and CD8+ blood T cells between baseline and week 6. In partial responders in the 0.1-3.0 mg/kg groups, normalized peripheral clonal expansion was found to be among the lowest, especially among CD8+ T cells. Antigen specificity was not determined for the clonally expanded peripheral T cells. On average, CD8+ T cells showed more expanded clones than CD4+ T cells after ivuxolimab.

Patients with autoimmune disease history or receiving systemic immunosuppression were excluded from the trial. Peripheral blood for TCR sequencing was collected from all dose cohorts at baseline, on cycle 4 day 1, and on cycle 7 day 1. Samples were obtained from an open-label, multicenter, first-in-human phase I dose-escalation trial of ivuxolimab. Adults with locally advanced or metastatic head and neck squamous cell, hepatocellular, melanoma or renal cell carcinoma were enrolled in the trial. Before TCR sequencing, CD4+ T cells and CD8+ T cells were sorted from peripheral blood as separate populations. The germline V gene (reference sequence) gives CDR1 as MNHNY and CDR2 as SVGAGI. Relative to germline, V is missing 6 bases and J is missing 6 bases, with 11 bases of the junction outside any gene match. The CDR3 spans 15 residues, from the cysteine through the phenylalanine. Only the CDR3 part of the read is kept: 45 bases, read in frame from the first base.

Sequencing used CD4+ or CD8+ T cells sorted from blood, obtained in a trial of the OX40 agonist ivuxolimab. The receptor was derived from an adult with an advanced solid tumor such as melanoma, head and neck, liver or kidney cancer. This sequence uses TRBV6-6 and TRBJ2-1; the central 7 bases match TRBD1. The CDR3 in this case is CASSTTGTVINEQFF. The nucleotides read TGTGCCAGCAGCACAACCGGGACAGTTATCAATGAGCAGTTCTTC.